One sample yielded the 26 T cell receptor beta chains listed below, sequenced in a study of T cells in Graves' hyperthyroidism and ophthalmopathy. TCR beta CDR3 regions were amplified from RNA. During a first-round RT-PCR of the TCR CDR3, the HTBI primer set was used. TCRdb ran MiXCR on the multiplex PCR reads and lists one entry per CDR3 protein. Altogether some 350,000 distinct CDR3 sequences are present, approximately 19% being singletons, with the ten largest covering about 4%. The sequencing sample was made of blood. The source of these receptors is a woman younger than 35 with Graves' hyperthyroidism.

This clonotype has a count of ten or more. The chain uses TRBV2 and TRBJ2-7; 12 nucleotides match TRBD2. This CDR3 is built from 16 residues. Germline CDR1 and CDR2: SNHLY and FYNNEI. The junction had 8 bases not matched to a gene; V was cut back by 6 bases and J by 2 bases. CDR3 protein: CASSRTSGDPTYEQYF. CDR3 DNA: TGTGCCAGCAGCCGGACTAGCGGGGACCCAACCTACGAGCAGTACTTC.

This clonotype was observed many times. The rearrangement uses TRBV28 and TRBJ1-2; possible D gene TRBD1, 5 bases. V was cut by 7 bases and J by 3 bases, with 18 bases left in between. CDR3 size: 15 residues. Germline CDR1 MDHEN, CDR2 SYDVKM. The CDR3 DNA reads as TGTGCCAGCACCCCCCGGACAAGTCGTTACTATGGCTACACCTTC. This codes for CASTPRTSRYYGYTF.

The chain combines TRBV11-1 with TRBJ2-7; weak D call: TRBD1 (5 bases). V was trimmed by 0 bases and J by 5 bases, leaving 17 bases between them. Germline V CDR1 and CDR2: SGHAT, FQDESV (reference sequence). This CDR3 contains 16 residues. In DNA, the CDR3 is TGTGCCAGCAGCTTAGCGACTCTAAGGGGCCCCCACGAGCAGTACTTC. It is translated as CASSLATLRGPHEQYF.

This clonotype was observed many times. The rearrangement joins TRBV5-1 to TRBJ1-2; D call uncertain. Germline CDR1 reads SGHRS; CDR2 reads YFSETQ. The CDR3 spans 12 residues. V dropped 1 base and J dropped 8 bases, with 9 bases sitting between them. Here the CDR3 reads CASSLSGTGYTF. CDR3 coding DNA: TGCGCCAGCAGCTTGAGTGGAACCGGCTACACCTTC.

This clonotype was recorded at least ten times. The chain joins TRBV24-1 to TRBJ1-5; D possibly corresponds to TRBD1 (5 bases). CDR3 length: 16 amino acids. V dropped 3 bases and J dropped 2 bases, with 13 bases sitting between them. The germline gives CDR1 KGHDR, CDR2 SFDVKD. The CDR3 DNA sequence: TGTGCCACCAGTGATGCCCTCAGGGAAGGCAATCAGCCCCAGCATTTT. It is translated as CATSDALREGNQPQHF.

This clonotype has ten or more counts. The chain employs TRBV2 and TRBJ2-5; D remains unclear. In germline, CDR1 is SNHLY, CDR2 FYNNEI. The germline V and J ends were trimmed by 6 bases and 6 bases, with 14 bases remaining between them. This CDR3 is 13 amino acids long. This CDR3 reads CASRDQSRKTQYF. CDR3 bases: TGTGCCAGCAGGGATCAGTCGAGAAAGACCCAGTACTTC.

This clonotype was seen repeatedly, ten times or more. V gene TRBV28 combines with J gene TRBJ1-3; 7 nucleotides match TRBD1. Looked up from germline, CDR1 is MDHEN and CDR2 is SYDVKM. The CDR3 has 15 residues. Germline trimming cut 5 bases from V and 3 bases from J; bases unmatched to any gene: 7. CDR3 protein: CASSLGGVGGNTIYF. CDR3 DNA sequence: TGTGCCAGCAGTCTAGGGGGCGTAGGTGGAAACACCATATATTTT.

As for this clonotype: A far larger clone is just one base off, so this is likely a read error. The chain joins TRBV7-2 to TRBJ2-2; TRBD2 might be the D (5 bases). Germline assignment: CDR1 SGHTA and CDR2 FQGNSA. This CDR3 comprises 13 residues. CDR3 loop: CASSLLNTGELLF. The CDR3 bases are TGTGCCAGCAGCTTACTAAACACCGGGGAGCTGTTGTTT.

This clonotype has ten or more counts. V gene TRBV20-1 combines with J gene TRBJ1-6, with 7 bases identical to TRBD1. From germline, CDR1 is DFQATT and CDR2 SNEGSKA (reference sequence). The CDR3 sequence is 15 residues long. The junction had 9 bases not matched to a gene; V was cut back by 3 bases and J by 7 bases. CDR3 nucleotides: TGCAGTGCTAGTGGTTTGAGGACAGGAAATTCACCCCTCCACTTT. Translation gives CSASGLRTGNSPLHF.

This clonotype was picked up many times. V usage is TRBV10-3 and J usage is TRBJ2-7; 9 bases are shared with TRBD1. This CDR3 is 15 amino acids long. J lost 3 bases, V lost 4 bases, and 7 bases had no gene match. Germline V gene data show CDR1 as ENHRY and CDR2 as SYGVKD. This CDR3 is CAISGVGTGNYEQYF. The CDR3 DNA reads as TGTGCCATCAGTGGTGTCGGGACAGGGAACTACGAGCAGTACTTC.

In its sample, this clonotype was seen a few times. The CDR3 DNA is TGTGCCAGCAGCTCGAGCGGGGTTGAGACGGATTACTTC. Its translation is CASSSSGVETDYF. The V gene is TRBV2, the J gene TRBJ2-5, with 7 bases matching TRBD2. The CDR3 runs to 13 residues. Germline CDR1 is SNHLY and CDR2 is FYNNEI. The ends lost 6 bases at V and 14 bases at J; junction bases unmatched: 15.

This clonotype has a handful of counts. The rearrangement uses TRBV6-1 and TRBJ1-2, with D possibly being TRBD1 (6 bases). The CDR3 spans 14 residues. V was cut by 6 bases and J by 4 bases, with 15 bases left in between. Per germline, CDR1 MNHNS and CDR2 SASEGT. The CDR3 nucleotides are TGTGCCAGCAGAGGGCTGGGACAATTCTATGGCTACACCTTC. It is translated as CASRGLGQFYGYTF.

This sequence joins TRBV3-1 and TRBJ2-5, with D possibly matching TRBD2 (6 bases). CDR3 length: 16 amino acids. Germline CDR1 is LGHDT and CDR2 is YNNKEL (reference sequence). V was shortened by 1 base and J by 3 bases, with 15 bases between the two germline ends. For the CDR3, the DNA is TGTGCCAGCAGCCAAGCCGTGGGACTGATCAAAGAGACCCAGTACTTC. It yields the protein CASSQAVGLIKETQYF.

The chain employs TRBV20-1 and TRBJ2-2; maybe TRBD2 (6 bases). The CDR3 runs 15 residues. V gave up 0 bases and J gave up 0 bases, with 8 bases separating them. Germline V CDR1 and CDR2: DFQATT, SNEGSKA (reference sequence). The CDR3, as DNA: TGCAGTGCTAGAGATAGCGGCTCGAACACCGGGGAGCTGTTTTTT. Protein: CSARDSGSNTGELFF.

This clonotype has at least ten counts. The chain has TRBV28 and TRBJ1-1; tentatively, D is TRBD1 (5 bases). This CDR3 has 15 residues. V was trimmed by 4 bases and J by 4 bases, leaving 16 bases between them. Germline V gene data show CDR1 as MDHEN and CDR2 as SYDVKM. The CDR3, as DNA: TGTGCCAGCAGTTCCACAGGAGTGGGTAGCACTGAAGCTTTCTTT. This codes for CASSSTGVGSTEAFF. The full variable domain, completed using reference TRBV28 and TRBJ1-1, is DVKVTQSSRYLVKRTGEKVFLECVQDMDHENMFWYRQDPGLGLRLIYFSYDVKMKEKGDIPEGYSVSREKKERFSLILESASTNQTSMYLCASSSTGVGSTEAFFGQGTRLTVV.

Only a few counts were recorded for this clonotype. This chain connects TRBV11-2 to TRBJ1-5; D uncertain. Germline V lookup: CDR1 SGHAT, CDR2 FQNNGV. Trimming left V 3 bases short and J 2 bases short, with 11 bases between. The CDR3 sequence is 15 residues long. The CDR3 DNA reads TGTGCCAGCAGCTTGGAGGGATGGGGCAATCAGCCCCAGCATTTT. This gives the protein CASSLEGWGNQPQHF.

This clonotype has a count of ten or more. V usage is TRBV6-5 and J usage is TRBJ2-5; D uncertain. Deletions cut 2 bases from V and 2 bases from J, with 6 bases between. The length of the CDR3 is 13 residues. Germline values: CDR1 MNHEY, CDR2 SVGAGI. The CDR3 nucleotides read TGTGCCAGCAGTTACGAAGGGCAAGAGACCCAGTACTTC. This codes for CASSYEGQETQYF.

The chain carries TRBV10-3 and TRBJ2-7, with D unresolved. V lost 4 bases and J 2 bases, leaving 9 bases between the germline ends. This CDR3 spans 13 amino acids. CDR1 is ENHRY and CDR2 is SYGVKD in the germline V gene. The CDR3 region has the DNA TGTGCCATCAGTGTGGAGAGAACCTACGAGCAGTACTTC. Amino acids: CAISVERTYEQYF.

This chain links TRBV6-5 with TRBJ2-7, with TRBD1 matching over 10 bases. The CDR3 runs 15 residues. Germline V gene sequence: CDR1 MNHEY, CDR2 SVGAGI. V was clipped by 2 bases and J by 5 bases; unmatched bases: 6. CDR3 sequence (DNA): TGTGCCAGCAGTTACCACGGGACAGGGGCTAACGAGCAGTACTTC. Translated, it gives CASSYHGTGANEQYF.

Comments on this clonotype: This may come from a read error, since a much larger clone is one base off. In this CDR3 the conserved last residue, phenylalanine or tryptophan, is missing, so a read error is likely. The V call is TRBV18, the J call TRBJ2-6, with a tentative D call TRBD2 (6 bases). V was trimmed by 6 bases and J by 2 bases, leaving 8 bases between them. The CDR3 is 14 amino acids. The germline V gene has CDR1 KGHSH and CDR2 LQKENI. The CDR3 loop reads CASSGTAGANVLTY. DNA for the CDR3: TGTGCCAGCTCTGGGACTGCTGGGGCCAACGTCCTGACTTAC.

This clonotype has at least ten counts. The chain is built from TRBV6-2 or TRBV6-3 and TRBJ1-1, with D perhaps TRBD1 (5 bases). CDR1 and CDR2 from the germline V gene are MNHEY and SVGEGT. The CDR3 covers 13 residues. Trimming took 10 bases from V and 1 from J, leaving 13 bases between them. The CDR3 spells CATTIQENTEAFF. As DNA, the CDR3 is TGTGCCACGACAATACAGGAGAACACTGAAGCTTTCTTT.

About this clonotype itself: A much larger clonotype is one base distant, so this may be a read error. The chain is built from TRBV6-1 and TRBJ2-4; the match to TRBD2 covers 9 bases. The CDR3 extends over 16 amino acids. Germline CDR1 reads MNHNS; CDR2 reads SASEGT. CDR3 region: CASRALGTSFRNIKYF. The CDR3 bases are TGTGCCAGCAGGGCCTTAGGGACTAGCTTTCGGAACATTAAGTACTTC.

This clonotype was observed many times. V gene TRBV5-1 combines with J gene TRBJ2-7; 9 bases agree with TRBD1. Germline V gives CDR1 SGHRS, CDR2 YFSETQ. The CDR3 is made up of 14 amino acids. Trimming removed 4 bases from V and 4 bases from J; junction bases left unmatched: 6. CDR3 in DNA: TGCGCCAGCAGCCAACAAGGACAGGGGTACGAGCAGTACTTC. Amino acids: CASSQQGQGYEQYF.

This sequence joins TRBV6-5 and TRBJ2-7; 12 bases agree with TRBD2. This CDR3 spans 17 amino acids. Unmatched junction bases numbered 5, after V lost 2 bases and J lost 0 bases. Germline CDR1 and CDR2: MNHEY and SVGAGI. In nucleotides, the CDR3 is TGTGCCAGCAGTTACAGCCTAGCGGGAGGGAGCTCCTACGAGCAGTACTTC. This translates into CASSYSLAGGSSYEQYF.

This clonotype has just a few counts. The V call is TRBV3-1, the J call TRBJ1-5, with unresolved D. Germline lookup yields CDR1 LGHDT and CDR2 YNNKEL (reference sequence). The CDR3 covers 18 residues. The V and J ends lost 1 base and 0 bases respectively, with 16 bases between them. The CDR3 DNA reads TGTGCCAGCAGCCAAGGAAACTCGCAGGAAATTAGCAATCAGCCCCAGCATTTT. Its translation is CASSQGNSQEISNQPQHF.

The chain carries TRBV7-8 and TRBJ2-7, with D unclear. The germline CDR1 and CDR2 sequences are SGHVS and FQNEAQ. V was shortened by 5 bases and J by 5 bases, with 16 bases between the two germline ends. This CDR3 is 14 amino acids long. CDR3 amino acids: CASSLSPQSDEQYF. In nucleotides, the CDR3 is TGTGCCAGCAGCCTCAGCCCCCAAAGCGACGAGCAGTACTTC.